Shown below are 9 T cell receptor beta chains from a single sample sequenced in a study of shared clonotypes between healthy human individuals. CD45RO-negative, CCR7-positively selected cells formed the naive CD8 fraction, excluding terminally differentiated effector memory CD45RA+ cells. TCRdb's table, derived via immunoSEQ multiplex PCR, lists solely in-frame clones and lacks some. This table holds around 1.9 million clones, about 92% found once. The specimen was naive CD8+ T cells from PBMCs. These receptors were obtained from a man aged 18 to 30 in good health. Some clones in this sample may be carry-over from other donors' samples.

The chain has TRBV28 and TRBJ1-5, with TRBD1 matching 8 bases. The germline V gene encodes CDR1 MDHEN and CDR2 SYDVKM. This CDR3 contains 16 residues. V lost 2 bases and J lost 9; bases outside the gene matches: 12. In nucleotides, the CDR3 is TGTGCCAGCAGTTTAGCCCGGGGACAGGAGTTAAGGCCCCAGCATTTT. Its protein product is CASSLARGQELRPQHF.

V gene TRBV15 combines with J gene TRBJ2-3, with D perhaps TRBD1 or TRBD2 (7 bases each). The CDR3 has 16 amino acids. Germline V CDR1 and CDR2: LNHNV, YYDKDF (reference sequence). Trimming removed 4 bases at V and 3 bases at J, with 17 bases between. DNA for the CDR3: TGTGCCACCAGCACTCGACAGGGAGGGGATACAGATACGCAGTATTTT. Protein: CATSTRQGGDTDTQYF.

Remarks on this clone: The sample has other DNA sequences that encode this CDR3 too. V is TRBV9 and J is TRBJ2-2; D unclear. The CDR3 extends over 13 amino acids. Germline CDR1 SGDLS, CDR2 YYNGEE. Trimming took off 2 bases at V and 6 bases at J, with 8 bases between the two ends. The CDR3 DNA follows: TGTGCCAGCAGCGTGGCCGTCTCCGGGGAGCTGTTTTTT. This codes for CASSVAVSGELFF.

The J gene is TRBJ2-1, the V gene TRBV4-1; either TRBD1 or TRBD2 may fit D (5 bases each). Germline CDR1 and CDR2: MGHRA and YSYEKL. V dropped 0 bases and J dropped 4 bases, with 13 bases sitting between them. CDR3 size: 16 residues. The CDR3 DNA reads as TGCGCCAGCAGCCAAGATTCACGGGACCCATACAATGAGCAGTTCTTC. Amino acids: CASSQDSRDPYNEQFF.

The chain uses TRBV28 and TRBJ2-3; 7 bases are a match to TRBD2. V was pared by 3 bases and J by 4 bases, with 25 bases of the junction left unmatched. Germline assignment: CDR1 MDHEN and CDR2 SYDVKM. The CDR3 consists of 21 residues. This chain's CDR3 is CASSFPQVGLYGLDSPDTQYF. DNA of the CDR3: TGTGCCAGCAGTTTTCCCCAAGTGGGACTTTACGGACTAGACTCTCCAGATACGCAGTATTTT.

The genes are TRBV11-2 and TRBJ2-1, with D possibly TRBD2 on 6 matching bases. Trimming cost V 3 bases and J 7 bases, with 16 bases left between them. CDR3 length equals 15 residues. The germline V gene has CDR1 SGHAT and CDR2 FQNNGV. As DNA, the CDR3 is TGTGCCAGCAGCTTCTACGCGAGAGGGAGGAATGAGCAGTTCTTC. Translated: CASSFYARGRNEQFF. Full variable domain (outside the CDR3, taken from reference TRBV11-2 and TRBJ2-1): EAGVAQSPRYKIIEKRQSVAFWCNPISGHATLYWYQQILGQGPKLLIQFQNNGVVDDSQLPKDRFSAERLKGVDSTLKIQPAKLEDSAVYLCASSFYARGRNEQFFGPGTRLTVL.

J is TRBJ1-1 and V is TRBV27; D is ambiguous. This CDR3 has 15 residues. V lost 5 bases to trimming and J lost 6 bases, with 19 bases between them. Germline V gene sequence: CDR1 MNHEY, CDR2 SMNVEV (reference sequence). CDR3 loop: CASSQQKGRDPEAFF. DNA of the CDR3: TGTGCCAGCAGTCAACAAAAAGGGAGGGATCCTGAAGCTTTCTTT.

The chain is built from TRBV5-6 and TRBJ2-4; D may be TRBD1 or TRBD2 (5 bases each). V was cut by 2 bases and J by 5 bases, with 8 bases left in between. CDR3 length: 13 residues. Germline values: CDR1 SGHDT, CDR2 YYEEEE. CDR3 coding DNA: TGTGCCAGCAGCTTTATGGGGGAAAACATTCAGTACTTC. Translating it yields CASSFMGENIQYF.

The chain links TRBV7-6 to TRBJ1-4; tentatively, D is TRBD1 (5 bases). This CDR3 region has 12 residues. Germline CDR1 reads SGHVS; CDR2 reads FNYEAQ. V dropped 2 bases and J dropped 10 bases, with 8 bases sitting between them. This CDR3 is CASSLFDRKLFF. DNA for the CDR3: TGTGCCAGCAGCTTATTTGACAGAAAACTGTTTTTT.